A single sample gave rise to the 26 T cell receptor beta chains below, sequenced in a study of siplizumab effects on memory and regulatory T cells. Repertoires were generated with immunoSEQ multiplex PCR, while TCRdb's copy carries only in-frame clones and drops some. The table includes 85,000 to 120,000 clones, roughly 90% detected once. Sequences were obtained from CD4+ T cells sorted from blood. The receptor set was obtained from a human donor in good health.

The CDR3 loop reads CASSPTSLAGTDTQYF. The DNA of the CDR3 is TGTGCCAGCTCACCAACCTCACTAGCGGGCACAGATACGCAGTATTTT. The chain recombines TRBV18 with TRBJ2-3, with 8 bases aligning to TRBD2. V shed 2 bases and J 1 base; nucleotides not matched to a gene: 5. Germline CDR1 KGHSH, CDR2 LQKENI. The CDR3 consists of 16 residues.

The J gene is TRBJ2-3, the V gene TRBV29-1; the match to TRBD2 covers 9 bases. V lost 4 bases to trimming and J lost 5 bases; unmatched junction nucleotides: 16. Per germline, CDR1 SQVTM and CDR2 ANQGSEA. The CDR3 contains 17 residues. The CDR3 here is CSVAAGWREGRRDTQYF. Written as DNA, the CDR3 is TGCAGCGTTGCGGCCGGATGGCGGGAGGGCCGAAGAGATACGCAGTATTTT.

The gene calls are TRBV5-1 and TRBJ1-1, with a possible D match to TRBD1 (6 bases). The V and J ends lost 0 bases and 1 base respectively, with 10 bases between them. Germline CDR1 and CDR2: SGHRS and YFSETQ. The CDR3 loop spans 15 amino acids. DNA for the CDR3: TGCGCCAGCAGCTTGGTAACAGGGTCGAACACTGAAGCTTTCTTT. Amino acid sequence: CASSLVTGSNTEAFF.

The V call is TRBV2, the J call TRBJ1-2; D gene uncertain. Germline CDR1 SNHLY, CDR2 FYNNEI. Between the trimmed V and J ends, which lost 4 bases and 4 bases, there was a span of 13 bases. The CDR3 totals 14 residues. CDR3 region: CASSGRTGPYGYTF. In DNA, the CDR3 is TGTGCCAGCAGTGGAAGGACTGGGCCCTATGGCTACACCTTC.

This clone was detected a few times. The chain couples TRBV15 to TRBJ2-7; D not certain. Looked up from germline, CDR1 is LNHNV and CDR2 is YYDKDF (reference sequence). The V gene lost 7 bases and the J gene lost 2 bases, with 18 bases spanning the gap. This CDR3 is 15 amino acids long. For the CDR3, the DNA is TGTGCCACCAAAATTACGACCGGTGACACCTACGAGCAGTACTTC. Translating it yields CATKITTGDTYEQYF.

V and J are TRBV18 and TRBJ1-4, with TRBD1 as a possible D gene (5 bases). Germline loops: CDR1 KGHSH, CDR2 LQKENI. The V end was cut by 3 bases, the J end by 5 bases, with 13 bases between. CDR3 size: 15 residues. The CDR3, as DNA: TGTGCCAGCTCACCGTCCAGGGCCGAAAATGAAAAACTGTTTTTT. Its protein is CASSPSRAENEKLFF.

The CDR3 protein is CASSPGQGWGTEAFF. The CDR3 bases are TGTGCCAGCAGCCCCGGACAGGGGTGGGGCACTGAAGCTTTCTTT. The chain couples TRBV7-3 to TRBJ1-1; TRBD1 agrees at 9 bases. Germline trimming cut 5 bases from V and 4 bases from J; bases unmatched to any gene: 8. There are 15 residues in the CDR3. Germline CDR1 is SGHTA and CDR2 is FQGTGA.

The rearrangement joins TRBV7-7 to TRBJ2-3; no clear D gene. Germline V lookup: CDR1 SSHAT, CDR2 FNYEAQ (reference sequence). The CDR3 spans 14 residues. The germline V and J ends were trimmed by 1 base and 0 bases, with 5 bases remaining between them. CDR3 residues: CASSLEASTDTQYF. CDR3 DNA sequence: TGTGCCAGCAGCTTAGAGGCCAGCACAGATACGCAGTATTTT.

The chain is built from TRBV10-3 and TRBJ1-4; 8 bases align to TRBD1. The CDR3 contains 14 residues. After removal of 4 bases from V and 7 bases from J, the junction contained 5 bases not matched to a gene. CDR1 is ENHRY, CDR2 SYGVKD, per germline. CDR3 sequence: CAISAGTGAEKLFF. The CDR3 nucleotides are TGTGCCATCAGTGCCGGGACAGGTGCTGAAAAACTGTTTTTT.

This chain's CDR3 is CASSELYEQYF. In DNA form, the CDR3 reads TGTGCCAGCAGCGAGCTTTACGAGCAGTACTTC. The rearrangement links TRBV7-8 to TRBJ2-7; D gene uncertain. Germline CDR1 and CDR2: SGHVS and FQNEAQ. V was pared by 5 bases and J by 4 bases, with 6 bases between. The CDR3 spans 11 residues.

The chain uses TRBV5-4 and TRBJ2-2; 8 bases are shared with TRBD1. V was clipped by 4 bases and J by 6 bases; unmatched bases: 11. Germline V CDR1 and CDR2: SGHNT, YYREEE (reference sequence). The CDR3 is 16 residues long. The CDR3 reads CASSVKGQGRPGELFF. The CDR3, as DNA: TGTGCCAGCAGCGTCAAAGGACAGGGTCGTCCCGGGGAGCTGTTTTTT.

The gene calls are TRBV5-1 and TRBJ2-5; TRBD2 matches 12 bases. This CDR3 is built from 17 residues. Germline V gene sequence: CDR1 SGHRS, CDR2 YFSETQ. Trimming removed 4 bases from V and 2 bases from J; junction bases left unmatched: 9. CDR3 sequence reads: CASSPKMTSGSQETQYF. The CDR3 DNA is TGCGCCAGCAGCCCCAAGATGACTAGCGGGAGTCAAGAGACCCAGTACTTC. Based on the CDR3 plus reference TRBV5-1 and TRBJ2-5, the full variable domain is KAGVTQTPRYLIKTRGQQVTLSCSPISGHRSVSWYQQTPGQGLQFLFEYFSETQRNKGNFPGRFSGRQFSNSRSEMNVSTLELGDSALYLCASSPKMTSGSQETQYFGPGTRLLVL.

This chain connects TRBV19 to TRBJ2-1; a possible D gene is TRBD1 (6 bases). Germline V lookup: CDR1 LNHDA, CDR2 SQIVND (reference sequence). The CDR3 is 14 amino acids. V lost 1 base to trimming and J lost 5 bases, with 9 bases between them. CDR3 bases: TGTGCCAGTAGTATAGCAGGGACAAACAATGAGCAGTTCTTC. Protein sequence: CASSIAGTNNEQFF.

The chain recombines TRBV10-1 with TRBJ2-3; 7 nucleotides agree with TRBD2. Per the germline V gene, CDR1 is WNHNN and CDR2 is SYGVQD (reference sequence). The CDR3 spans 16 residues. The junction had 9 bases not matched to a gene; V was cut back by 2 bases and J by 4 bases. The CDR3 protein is CASSERGGRDADTQYF. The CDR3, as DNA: TGCGCCAGCAGTGAGCGAGGCGGGAGAGACGCAGATACGCAGTATTTT.

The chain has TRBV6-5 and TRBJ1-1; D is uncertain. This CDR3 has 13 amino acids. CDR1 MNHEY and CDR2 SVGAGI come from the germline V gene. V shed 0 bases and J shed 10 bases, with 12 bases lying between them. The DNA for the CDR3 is TGTGCCAGCAGTTACTCGGGCCCCGGGCCAGCTTTCTTT. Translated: CASSYSGPGPAFF.

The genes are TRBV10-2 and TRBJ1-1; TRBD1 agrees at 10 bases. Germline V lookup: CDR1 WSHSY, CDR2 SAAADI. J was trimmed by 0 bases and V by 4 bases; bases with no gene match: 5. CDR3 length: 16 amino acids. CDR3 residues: CASSVGQGVLNTEAFF. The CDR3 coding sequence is TGCGCCAGCAGTGTCGGACAGGGGGTTTTGAACACTGAAGCTTTCTTT.

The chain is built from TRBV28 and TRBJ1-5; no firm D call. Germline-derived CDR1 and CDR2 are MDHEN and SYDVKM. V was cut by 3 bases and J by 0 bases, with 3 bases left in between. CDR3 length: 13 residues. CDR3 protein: CASSLDSNQPQHF. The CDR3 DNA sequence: TGTGCCAGCAGTTTGGATAGCAATCAGCCCCAGCATTTT.

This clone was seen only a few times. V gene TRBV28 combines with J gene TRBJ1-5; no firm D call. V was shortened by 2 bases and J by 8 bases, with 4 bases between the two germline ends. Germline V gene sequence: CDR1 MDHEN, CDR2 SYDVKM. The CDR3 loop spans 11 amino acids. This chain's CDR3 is CASSLNEPQHF. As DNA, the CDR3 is TGTGCCAGCAGTTTAAACGAGCCCCAGCATTTT. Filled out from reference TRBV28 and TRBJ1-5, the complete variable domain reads DVKVTQSSRYLVKRTGEKVFLECVQDMDHENMFWYRQDPGLGLRLIYFSYDVKMKEKGDIPEGYSVSREKKERFSLILESASTNQTSMYLCASSLNEPQHFGDGTRLSIL.

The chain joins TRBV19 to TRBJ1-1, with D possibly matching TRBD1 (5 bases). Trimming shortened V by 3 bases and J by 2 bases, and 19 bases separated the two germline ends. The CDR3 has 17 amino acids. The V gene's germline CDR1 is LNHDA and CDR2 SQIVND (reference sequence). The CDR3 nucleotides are TGTGCCAGTAGTATGTTGGGGCTTGGGGCGCCCAACACTGAAGCTTTCTTT. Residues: CASSMLGLGAPNTEAFF.

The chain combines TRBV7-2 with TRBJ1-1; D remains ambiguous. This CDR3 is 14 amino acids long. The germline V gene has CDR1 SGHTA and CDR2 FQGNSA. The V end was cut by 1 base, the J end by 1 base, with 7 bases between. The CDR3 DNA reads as TGTGCCAGCAGCTTAGTAGTGTCGAACACTGAAGCTTTCTTT. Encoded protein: CASSLVVSNTEAFF. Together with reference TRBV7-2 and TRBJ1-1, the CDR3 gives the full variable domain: GAGVSQSPSNKVTEKGKDVELRCDPISGHTALYWYRQSLGQGLEFLIYFQGNSAPDKSGLPSDRFSAERTGGSVSTLTIQRTQQEDSAVYLCASSLVVSNTEAFFGQGTRLTVV.

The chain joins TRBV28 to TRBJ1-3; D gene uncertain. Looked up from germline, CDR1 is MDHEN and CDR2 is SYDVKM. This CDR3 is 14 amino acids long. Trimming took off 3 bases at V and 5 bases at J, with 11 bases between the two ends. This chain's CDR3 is CASSLTWQRNTIYF. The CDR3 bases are TGTGCCAGCAGTTTGACTTGGCAAAGAAACACCATATATTTT. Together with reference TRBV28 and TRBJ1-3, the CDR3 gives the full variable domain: DVKVTQSSRYLVKRTGEKVFLECVQDMDHENMFWYRQDPGLGLRLIYFSYDVKMKEKGDIPEGYSVSREKKERFSLILESASTNQTSMYLCASSLTWQRNTIYFGEGSWLTVV.

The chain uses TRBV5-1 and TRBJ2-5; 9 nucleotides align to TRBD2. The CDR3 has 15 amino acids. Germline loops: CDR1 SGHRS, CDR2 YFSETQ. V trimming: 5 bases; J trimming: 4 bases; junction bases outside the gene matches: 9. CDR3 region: CASRWVAGELETQYF. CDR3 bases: TGCGCCAGCAGATGGGTAGCGGGAGAGTTAGAGACCCAGTACTTC.

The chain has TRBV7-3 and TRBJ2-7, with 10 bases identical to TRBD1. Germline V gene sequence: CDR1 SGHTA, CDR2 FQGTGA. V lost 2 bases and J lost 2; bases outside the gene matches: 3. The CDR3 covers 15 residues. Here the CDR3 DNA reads TGTGCCAGCAGCTTATCCGGACAGGGGGCCTACGAGCAGTACTTC. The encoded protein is CASSLSGQGAYEQYF.

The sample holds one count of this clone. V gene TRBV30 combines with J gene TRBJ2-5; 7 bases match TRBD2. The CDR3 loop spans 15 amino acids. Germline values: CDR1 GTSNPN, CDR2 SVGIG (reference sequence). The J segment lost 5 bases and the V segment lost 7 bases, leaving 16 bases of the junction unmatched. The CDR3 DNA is TGTGCCTTCCGGGGCGGCGGGAGAGGGGAGGAGACCCAGTACTTC. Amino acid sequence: CAFRGGGRGEETQYF.

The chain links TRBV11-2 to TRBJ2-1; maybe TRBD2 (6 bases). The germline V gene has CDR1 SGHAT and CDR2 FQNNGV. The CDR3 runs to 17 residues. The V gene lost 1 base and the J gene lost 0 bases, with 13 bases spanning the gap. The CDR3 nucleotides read TGTGCCAGCAGCTTAGGTACCGGGACTCTCTCCTACAATGAGCAGTTCTTC. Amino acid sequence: CASSLGTGTLSYNEQFF. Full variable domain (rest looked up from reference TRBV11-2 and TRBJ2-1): EAGVAQSPRYKIIEKRQSVAFWCNPISGHATLYWYQQILGQGPKLLIQFQNNGVVDDSQLPKDRFSAERLKGVDSTLKIQPAKLEDSAVYLCASSLGTGTLSYNEQFFGPGTRLTVL.

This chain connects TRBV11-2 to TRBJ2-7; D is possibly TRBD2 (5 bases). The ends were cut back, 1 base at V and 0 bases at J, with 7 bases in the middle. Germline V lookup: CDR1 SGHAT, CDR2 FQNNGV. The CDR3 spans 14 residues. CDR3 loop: CASSLAGSSYEQYF. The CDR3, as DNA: TGTGCCAGCAGCTTAGCGGGATCCTCCTACGAGCAGTACTTC.